A selection of T cell receptor beta chains follows, all from one sample in a study of CXCR3-negative and CXCR3-positive naive CD8 T cells. With the 5' RACE reads reprocessed, TCRdb shows one record per CDR3 protein and no DNA. The table gives 100,000 to 150,000 distinct CDR3 sequences; the top ten clones make up around 0.5% of it. Sequenced material: naive CXCR3- CD8+ T cells from blood. The receptors were gathered from a human donor in good health. Some clones in this sample may be carry-over from other donors' samples. The CDR3 runs from the conserved cysteine through the conserved F or W. Fields, in order: V gene, J gene, CDR3 protein.

TRBV29-1	TRBJ2-1	CSVRTGWNEQFF
TRBV29-1	TRBJ2-2	CSVEIRAGELFF
TRBV2	TRBJ2-2	CASSEAGRTGELFF
TRBV5-4	TRBJ2-1	CASSLGQWGDEQFF
TRBV29-1	TRBJ1-1	CSVNGGTEAFF
TRBV29-1	TRBJ2-3	CSVPDSPRDTQYF
TRBV7-2	TRBJ2-1	CASLGLPYNEQFF
TRBV7-9	TRBJ1-2	CASKQGGNTYGYTF
TRBV5-6	TRBJ1-6	CASSLHVGGNSPLHF
TRBV4-1	TRBJ1-1	CASSPWDRESEAFF
TRBV6-2/TRBV6-3	TRBJ2-7	CASSYLAGNYEQYF
TRBV7-6	TRBJ2-3	CASSSNIADTQYF